The following is a T cell receptor beta chain sequence with its context. Its antigen is unidentified. The sample originates from a study of cytomegalovirus exposure and HLA in healthy donors. The CDR3 runs to 15 residues. The V and J ends lost 8 bases and 3 bases, in that order; junction bases with no gene match: 9. The germline CDR1 and CDR2 sequences are WNHNN and SYGVQD (reference sequence). Findings and limits, study-wide: There were under 200 TCR beta chains listed as cytomegalovirus-associated. Later analysis reportedly placed an Asian-associated ancestry cluster below the roughly 700-donor mean in N-insertions. Accounts indicate the classifier identified cytomegalovirus status with strong specificity and sensitivity.

A multiplex PCR was run with 60 Vbeta primers and 13 Jbeta primers. Method: immunoSEQ multiplex PCR; TCRdb's copy keeps in-frame clones and lacks some. Altogether under 200,000 clones are present, roughly 80% being singletons, with the ten largest covering around 1.3%. The receptor was isolated from a woman aged 45-65 years in good health and CMV-seronegative. Sequencing used PBMCs. This chain links TRBV10-1 with TRBJ2-7, with 11 bases aligning to TRBD1. The CDR3 loop reads CASRGQGATFYEQYF. The CDR3 DNA is TGCGCCAGCCGTGGACAGGGGGCTACTTTCTACGAGCAGTACTTC.